Below, 15 T cell receptor beta chains from the same sample are listed, as sequenced in a study of blood T cell repertoires in COVID-19. Assay used: immunoSEQ multiplex PCR; TCRdb lists only in-frame clones, some missing. The sample consists of under 130,000 clones, roughly 84% of them appearing once. Sequenced sample: peripheral blood. The receptors were gathered from a human donor in a cohort sampled during active COVID-19.

V and J are TRBV5-5 and TRBJ1-5, with no clear D. Per the germline V gene, CDR1 is SGHKS and CDR2 is YYEKEE (reference sequence). CDR3 length: 16 residues. Deletions cut 4 bases from V and 0 bases from J, with 14 bases between. DNA for the CDR3: TGTGCCAGCAGCCTACGTACAGACACTAGCAATCAGCCCCAGCATTTT. Its protein is CASSLRTDTSNQPQHF.

The chain has TRBV5-6 and TRBJ1-5; 7 positions agree with TRBD1. Germline lookup yields CDR1 SGHDT and CDR2 YYEEEE. The CDR3 is made up of 16 amino acids. Trimming cost V 1 base and J 1 base; bases outside gene matches: 5. CDR3 DNA sequence: TGTGCCAGCAGCTTGTTAGGGGGACAGAGCAATCAGCCCCAGCATTTT. Its translation: CASSLLGGQSNQPQHF.

The rearrangement joins TRBV5-1 to TRBJ2-7; 7 bases line up with TRBD2. The CDR3 has 16 residues. The germline gives CDR1 SGHRS, CDR2 YFSETQ. V shed 2 bases and J 1 base; nucleotides not matched to a gene: 9. CDR3 DNA sequence: TGCGCCAGCAGCTTTGCCGGCGGGGGTCTATCCTACGAGCAGTACTTC. Its translation: CASSFAGGGLSYEQYF.

This chain links TRBV9 with TRBJ2-7, with 7 bases identical to TRBD1. This CDR3 contains 17 residues. The V gene end was trimmed by 4 bases and the J gene end by 2 bases; junction bases not matched to a gene: 15. CDR1 SGDLS and CDR2 YYNGEE come from the germline V gene. Here the CDR3 reads CASSPRAYRGGAYEQYF. Here the CDR3 DNA reads TGTGCCAGCAGCCCCCGGGCTTACAGGGGTGGGGCCTACGAGCAGTACTTC.

This chain connects TRBV10-1 to TRBJ2-1, with TRBD2 matching over 11 bases. This CDR3 contains 16 residues. With 3 bases clipped from V and 5 bases from J, the junction kept 6 bases outside the gene matches. Germline CDR1 reads WNHNN; CDR2 reads SYGVQD (reference sequence). The CDR3 DNA sequence: TGCGCCAGCAGTGACCCAGGGACTAGCGGAGACAATGAGCAGTTCTTC. It is translated as CASSDPGTSGDNEQFF.

The chain is built from TRBV5-1 and TRBJ2-2; TRBD2 matches at 7 bases. There are 17 residues in the CDR3. CDR1 SGHRS and CDR2 YFSETQ come from the germline V gene. The trim removed 4 bases at V and 2 bases at J, leaving 11 bases unmatched. CDR3 loop: CASSLRREGINTGELFF. CDR3 nucleotide sequence: TGCGCCAGCAGCCTCAGGAGGGAGGGAATCAACACCGGGGAGCTGTTTTTT. Based on the CDR3 plus reference TRBV5-1 and TRBJ2-2, the full variable domain is KAGVTQTPRYLIKTRGQQVTLSCSPISGHRSVSWYQQTPGQGLQFLFEYFSETQRNKGNFPGRFSGRQFSNSRSEMNVSTLELGDSALYLCASSLRREGINTGELFFGEGSRLTVL.

The chain combines TRBV19 with TRBJ1-1; the match to TRBD1 covers 8 bases. The CDR3 runs to 16 residues. Germline V gives CDR1 LNHDA, CDR2 SQIVND (reference sequence). Trimming cost V 3 bases and J 1 base; bases outside gene matches: 7. CDR3 DNA sequence: TGTGCCAGTAGTATTTTTCCAGGGGGCGCGAACACTGAAGCTTTCTTT. Its translation is CASSIFPGGANTEAFF. The variable domain in full, completed from reference TRBV19 and TRBJ1-1, reads DGGITQSPKYLFRKEGQNVTLSCEQNLNHDAMYWYRQDPGQGLRLIYYSQIVNDFQKGDIAEGYSVSREKKESFPLTVTSAQKNPTAFYLCASSIFPGGANTEAFFGQGTRLTVV.

V usage is TRBV7-3 and J usage is TRBJ2-2, with D possibly being TRBD2 (5 bases). The germline V gene encodes CDR1 SGHTA and CDR2 FQGTGA. V lost 2 bases and J 0 bases, leaving 13 bases between the germline ends. CDR3 size: 17 residues. CDR3 amino acids: CASSLDSGNSNTGELFF. The CDR3, as DNA: TGTGCCAGCAGCTTAGATTCGGGGAACTCGAACACCGGGGAGCTGTTTTTT.

The rearrangement joins TRBV7-2 to TRBJ1-1; TRBD1 is a possible D gene (5 bases). CDR1 is SGHTA and CDR2 is FQGNSA in the germline V gene. V lost 3 bases and J lost 11, with 19 bases in between. The CDR3 is made up of 14 amino acids. This CDR3 reads CASSFLSGRVYAFF. CDR3 sequence (DNA): TGTGCCAGCAGCTTTTTATCGGGCAGGGTGTATGCTTTCTTT.

The chain employs TRBV7-2 and TRBJ1-1; 9 positions agree with TRBD1. Trimming cost V 3 bases and J 5 bases; bases outside gene matches: 10. Germline V gene sequence: CDR1 SGHTA, CDR2 FQGNSA. The CDR3 totals 16 residues. For the CDR3, the DNA is TGTGCCAGCAGCTTCAAACAGGGGGCTGGGGGTACTGAAGCTTTCTTT. Protein product: CASSFKQGAGGTEAFF.

The chain is built from TRBV19 and TRBJ2-2, with 7 bases that match TRBD1. Germline V gene lookup returns CDR1 LNHDA and CDR2 SQIVND (reference sequence). With 6 bases clipped from V and 1 base from J, the junction kept 5 bases outside the gene matches. The CDR3 runs 15 residues. The CDR3 nucleotides read TGTGCCAGTAGCCCAGGGACAGAGAACACCGGGGAGCTGTTTTTT. Amino acid sequence: CASSPGTENTGELFF.

V and J are TRBV13 and TRBJ1-4; tentatively, D is TRBD1 (6 bases). Trimming removed 5 bases from V and 0 bases from J, with 16 bases in between. There are 17 residues in the CDR3. Germline CDR1 and CDR2: PRHDT and FYEKMQ (reference sequence). This CDR3 reads CASSLQGMDPTNEKLFF. The CDR3 nucleotides read TGTGCCAGCAGCCTACAGGGAATGGATCCAACTAATGAAAAACTGTTTTTT.

This CDR3 reads CASRSRERQPQHF. For the CDR3, the DNA is TGTGCCAGCAGGTCGAGGGAACGTCAGCCCCAGCATTTT. The chain uses TRBV5-6 and TRBJ1-5, with no clear D. Germline V CDR1 and CDR2: SGHDT, YYEEEE. The CDR3 covers 13 residues. Trimming pared 5 bases from V and 6 bases from J, leaving 12 bases between.

The gene calls are TRBV7-8 and TRBJ1-5; no clear D. Trimming removed 7 bases from V and 4 bases from J, with 11 bases in between. The CDR3 sequence is 13 residues long. Germline CDR1 reads SGHVS; CDR2 reads FQNEAQ. In nucleotides, the CDR3 is TGTGCCAGCACCCCGACAAGAAATCAGCCCCAGCATTTT. Translated, it gives CASTPTRNQPQHF.

The V gene is TRBV30, the J gene TRBJ1-2; no firm D call. This CDR3 region has 13 residues. The germline V and J ends were trimmed by 7 bases and 8 bases, with 20 bases remaining between them. From germline, CDR1 is GTSNPN and CDR2 SVGIG (reference sequence). CDR3 sequence (DNA): TGTGCCTTCCAAATGTGGGCCGGGAGAGGCTACACCTTC. It yields the protein CAFQMWAGRGYTF. Complete variable domain (other parts from reference TRBV30 and TRBJ1-2): SQTIHQWPATLVQPVGSPLSLECTVEGTSNPNLYWYRQAAGRGLQLLFYSVGIGQISSEVPQNLSASRPQDRQFILSSKKLLLSDSGFYLCAFQMWAGRGYTFGSGTRLTVV.